This section outlines one TCR beta chain sequence together with its context. Its cognate antigen has yet to be identified. No much larger clone is present one base from it, and per-base qualities are unavailable. The data are from a study of T cells after posttransplantation cyclophosphamide listed by TCRdb under 2016. Regarding the study in general: T cell repertoire reconstitution was tracked by TRB sequencing after myeloablative bone marrow transplantation in which posttransplantation cyclophosphamide was used as GVHD prophylaxis. Antigen receptor sequencing was done on samples from some 34 PTCy-treated patients and from approximately 17 related bone marrow donors of those patients. Blood from every one of the approximately 36 PTCy patients who had 1-year posttransplant specimens underwent TRB sequencing. In 3 patients, up to roughly 3 additional blood samples taken between 2 and 5.2 years after transplant also underwent TRB sequencing, as did pretransplant blood from a handful of patients. Because TRA and TRB clonality correlated tightly in fewer than ten samples, the subsequent TCR analyses were limited to TRB only. Public TRB sequences were searched against a database of over 3,600 sequences associated with responses to pathogens, tumor antigens, self-antigens and alloantigens. The paper as a whole reports these results and caveats: The TRB repertoires of T cells infiltrating skin or GI tract showed only limited overlap with the TRB repertoires of T cells in blood. Across approximately 45 patients, TRB clonality was highly associated with recipient CMV seropositivity and CMV reactivation, and diversity in PTCy patients was similar to diversity in CNI/methotrexate controls. At 1-2 months, donor-recipient similarity was low but rose over the first year, and the later blood repertoires were often dominated by donor CD8+ memory clones.

Reading the germline V gene (reference sequence) gives CDR1 SGHNT and CDR2 YYREEE. Including the terminal cysteine and phenylalanine, the CDR3 comprises 16 residues. Of all the DNA, just the CDR3 is kept, 48 bases in frame from base 1. At the junction V is shortened by 3 bases and J by 7 bases, with 20 bases in between. The sample's treatment or condition label, decoded: high-dose cyclophosphamide on days +3 and +4 as single-agent GVHD prophylaxis. Patients in the PTCy group got busulfan and fludarabine conditioning, a marrow graft from a related or unrelated donor, and cyclophosphamide on days +3 and +4. PTCy-treated patients were drawn from a prospective multi-institutional clinical trial. Mononuclear cells from peripheral blood and bone marrow were separated by Ficoll-Hypaque density centrifugation and then cryopreserved. CD4+ and CD8+ T cells, including naive and memory subsets, were sorted by FACS on a FACSAria II.

Genomic DNA was the input for TRB sequencing, which was run either with the immunoSEQ assay at survey resolution or with the hsTCRB kit. The authors processed their data as follows. The immunoSEQ software handled the initial read processing, while the LymphoSeq R package was used for the repertoire analyses. Clonality was computed as 1 minus normalized Shannon entropy; Gini coefficient was also calculated for each TRB dataset. To infer phenotypes in unsorted samples, TRB sequences from sorted subsets of the recipient or donor were mapped onto unsorted samples from the same recipient. This immuneACCESS table, as held by TCRdb, lists in-frame sequences with V and J called but not all clones. Of the missing ones, under half trace to an unresolved V gene in checked studies; the others have no known cause. Clone size and the V and J calls come from that table; the DNA yielded D and trimming. The sample profile shows some 10,000 clones; about nine tenths of them were found once. The top ten constitute 25% to 30% of the sample.

This sequence originates from a male patient in his 30s who received an allogeneic stem cell transplant from a related donor, was CMV-positive, and had acute GVHD only. After a transplant, some T cells may be the graft donor's own cells. The V and J genes are TRBV5-4 and TRBJ2-4, with the D gene not clear enough to name. The sequencing used CD4+ T cells sorted from PBMCs, collected after allogeneic stem cell transplant with posttransplant cyclophosphamide. The CDR3 region reads CASSYGSPGWNNIQYF. The DNA is as follows: TGTGCCAGCAGCTACGGGTCCCCCGGATGGAATAACATTCAGTACTTC.